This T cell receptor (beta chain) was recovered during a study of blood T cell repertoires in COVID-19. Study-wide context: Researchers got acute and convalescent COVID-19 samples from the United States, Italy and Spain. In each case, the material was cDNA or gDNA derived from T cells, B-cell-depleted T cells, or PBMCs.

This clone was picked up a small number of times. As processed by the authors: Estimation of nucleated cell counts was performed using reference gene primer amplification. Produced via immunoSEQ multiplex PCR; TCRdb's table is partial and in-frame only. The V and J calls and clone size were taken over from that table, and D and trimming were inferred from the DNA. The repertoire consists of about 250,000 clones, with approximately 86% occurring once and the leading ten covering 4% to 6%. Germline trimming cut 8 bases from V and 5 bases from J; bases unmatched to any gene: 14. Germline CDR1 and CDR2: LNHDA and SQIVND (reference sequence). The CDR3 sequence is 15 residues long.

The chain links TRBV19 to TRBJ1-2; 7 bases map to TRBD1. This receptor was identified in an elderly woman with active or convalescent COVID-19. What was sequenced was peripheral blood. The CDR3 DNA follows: TGTGCCAGTCGACAGGGCAGGGGAGTTGAATATGGCTACACCTTC. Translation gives CASRQGRGVEYGYTF.